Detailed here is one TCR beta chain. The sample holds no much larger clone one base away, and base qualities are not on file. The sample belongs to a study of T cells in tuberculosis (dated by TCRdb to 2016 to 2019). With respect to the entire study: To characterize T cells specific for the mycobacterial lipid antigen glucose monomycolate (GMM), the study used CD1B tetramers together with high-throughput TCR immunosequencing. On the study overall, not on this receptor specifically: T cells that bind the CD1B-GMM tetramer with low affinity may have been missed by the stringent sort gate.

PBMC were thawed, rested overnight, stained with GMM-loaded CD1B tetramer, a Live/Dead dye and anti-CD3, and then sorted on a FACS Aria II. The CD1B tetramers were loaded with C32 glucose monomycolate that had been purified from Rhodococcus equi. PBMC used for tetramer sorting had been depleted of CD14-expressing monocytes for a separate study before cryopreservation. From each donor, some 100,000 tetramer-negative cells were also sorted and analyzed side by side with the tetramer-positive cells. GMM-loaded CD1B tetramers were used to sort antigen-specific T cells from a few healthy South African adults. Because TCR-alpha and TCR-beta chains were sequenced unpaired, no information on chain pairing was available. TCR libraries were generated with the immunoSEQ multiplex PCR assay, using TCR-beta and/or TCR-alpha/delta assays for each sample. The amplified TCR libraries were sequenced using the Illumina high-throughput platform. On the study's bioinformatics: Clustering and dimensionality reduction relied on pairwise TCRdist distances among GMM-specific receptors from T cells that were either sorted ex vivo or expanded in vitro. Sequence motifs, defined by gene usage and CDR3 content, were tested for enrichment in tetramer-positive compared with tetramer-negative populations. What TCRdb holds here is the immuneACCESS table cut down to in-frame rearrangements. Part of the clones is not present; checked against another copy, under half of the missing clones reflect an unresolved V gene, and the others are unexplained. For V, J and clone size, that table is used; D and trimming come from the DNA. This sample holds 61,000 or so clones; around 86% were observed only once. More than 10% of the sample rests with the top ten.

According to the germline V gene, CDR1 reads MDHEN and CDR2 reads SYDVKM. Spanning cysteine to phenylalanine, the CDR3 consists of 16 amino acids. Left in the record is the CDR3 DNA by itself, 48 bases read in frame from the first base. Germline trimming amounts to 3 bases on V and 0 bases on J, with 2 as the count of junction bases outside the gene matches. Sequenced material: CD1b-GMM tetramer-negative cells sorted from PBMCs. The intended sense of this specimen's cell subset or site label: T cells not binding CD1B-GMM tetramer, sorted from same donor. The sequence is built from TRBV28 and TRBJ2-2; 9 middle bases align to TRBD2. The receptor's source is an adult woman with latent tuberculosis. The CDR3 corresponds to CASSFPSGANTGELFF. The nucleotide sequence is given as TGTGCCAGCAGTTTCCCTAGCGGGGCGAACACCGGGGAGCTGTTTTTT.